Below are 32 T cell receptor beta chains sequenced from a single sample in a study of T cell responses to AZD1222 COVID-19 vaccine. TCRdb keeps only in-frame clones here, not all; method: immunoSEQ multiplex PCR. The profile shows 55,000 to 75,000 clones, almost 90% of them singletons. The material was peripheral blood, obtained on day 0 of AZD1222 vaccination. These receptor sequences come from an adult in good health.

The CDR3 bases are TGTGCCACCAGTGATACGGCCGGGACGGCTCCCTACAATGAGCAGTTCTTC. Amino acids: CATSDTAGTAPYNEQFF. The rearrangement links TRBV24-1 to TRBJ2-1; D tentatively reads TRBD1 or TRBD2 (5 bases each). The CDR3 loop spans 17 amino acids. Germline V CDR1 and CDR2: KGHDR, SFDVKD. V lost 3 bases and J lost 2, with 16 bases in between.

The DNA of the CDR3 is TGTGCCAGCAGTTTCTCTTTGGACAGTAAGAATGGCTACACCTTC. Translation gives CASSFSLDSKNGYTF. The rearrangement links TRBV27 to TRBJ1-2, with D possibly being TRBD1 (6 bases). The CDR3 is 15 residues long. V lost 3 bases and J lost 6, with 17 bases in between. CDR1 is MNHEY and CDR2 is SMNVEV in the germline V gene (reference sequence).

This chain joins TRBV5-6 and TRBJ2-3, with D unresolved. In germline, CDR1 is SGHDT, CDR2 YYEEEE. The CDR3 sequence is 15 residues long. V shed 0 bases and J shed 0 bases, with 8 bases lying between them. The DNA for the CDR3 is TGTGCCAGCAGCTTGGTGACTTCTAGCACAGATACGCAGTATTTT. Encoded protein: CASSLVTSSTDTQYF.

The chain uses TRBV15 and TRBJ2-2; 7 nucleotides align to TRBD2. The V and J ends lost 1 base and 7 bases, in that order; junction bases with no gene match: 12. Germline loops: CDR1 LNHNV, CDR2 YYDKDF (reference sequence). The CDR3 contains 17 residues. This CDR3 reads CATSRGGRGGPGGELFF. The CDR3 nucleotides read TGTGCCACCAGCAGAGGAGGAAGGGGAGGGCCTGGCGGGGAGCTGTTTTTT.

CDR3 DNA sequence: TGTGCCAGCAGCCAAGGTTATCCCTGGAGACAAGAGGGGTTACTCGGGAGGCTCAATGAGCAGTTCTTC. Translated: CASSQGYPWRQEGLLGRLNEQFF. The V call is TRBV14, the J call TRBJ2-1; 7 bases line up with TRBD2. This CDR3 spans 23 amino acids. The V gene end was trimmed by 1 base and the J gene end by 6 bases; junction bases not matched to a gene: 30. Germline-derived CDR1 and CDR2 are SGHDN and FVKESK.

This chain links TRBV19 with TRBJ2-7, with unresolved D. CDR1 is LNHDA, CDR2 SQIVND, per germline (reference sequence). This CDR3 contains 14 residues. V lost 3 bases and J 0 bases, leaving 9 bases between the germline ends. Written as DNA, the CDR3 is TGTGCCAGTAGTATGGGTTCCTACTCCTACGAGCAGTACTTC. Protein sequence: CASSMGSYSYEQYF.

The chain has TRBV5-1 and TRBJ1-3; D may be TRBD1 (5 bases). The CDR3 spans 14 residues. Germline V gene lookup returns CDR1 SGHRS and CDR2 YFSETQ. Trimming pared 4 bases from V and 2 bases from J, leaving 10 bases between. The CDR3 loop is CASSQGATGNTIYF. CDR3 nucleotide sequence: TGCGCCAGCAGCCAAGGGGCGACTGGAAACACCATATATTTT.

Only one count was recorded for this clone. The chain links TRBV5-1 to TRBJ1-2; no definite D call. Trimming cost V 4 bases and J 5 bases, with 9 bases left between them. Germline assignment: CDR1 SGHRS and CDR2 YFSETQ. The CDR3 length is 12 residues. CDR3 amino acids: CASSPSAYGYTF. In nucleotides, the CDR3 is TGCGCCAGCAGCCCCTCAGCGTATGGCTACACCTTC. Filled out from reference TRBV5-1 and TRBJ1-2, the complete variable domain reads KAGVTQTPRYLIKTRGQQVTLSCSPISGHRSVSWYQQTPGQGLQFLFEYFSETQRNKGNFPGRFSGRQFSNSRSEMNVSTLELGDSALYLCASSPSAYGYTFGSGTRLTVV.

CDR3 amino acids: CASSQVRDGLRSRELFF. CDR3 DNA sequence: TGCGCCAGCAGCCAAGTACGGGACGGGCTCCGGTCCCGGGAGCTGTTTTTT. The chain recombines TRBV4-1 with TRBJ2-2; D is possibly TRBD1 or TRBD2 (5 bases each). CDR1 is MGHRA, CDR2 YSYEKL, per germline. The CDR3 runs to 17 residues. V gave up 1 base and J gave up 9 bases, with 21 bases separating them.

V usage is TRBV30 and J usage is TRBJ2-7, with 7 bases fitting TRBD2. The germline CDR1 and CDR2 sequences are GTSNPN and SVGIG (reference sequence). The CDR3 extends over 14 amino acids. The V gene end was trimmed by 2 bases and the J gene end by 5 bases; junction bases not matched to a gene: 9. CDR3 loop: CAWSTGSGIDEQYF. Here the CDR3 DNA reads TGTGCCTGGAGTACCGGCAGCGGGATCGACGAGCAGTACTTC. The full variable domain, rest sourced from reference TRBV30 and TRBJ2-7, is SQTIHQWPATLVQPVGSPLSLECTVEGTSNPNLYWYRQAAGRGLQLLFYSVGIGQISSEVPQNLSASRPQDRQFILSSKKLLLSDSGFYLCAWSTGSGIDEQYFGPGTRLTVT.

The CDR3 spells CASSTAPGATEKLFF. Written as DNA, the CDR3 is TGTGCCAGCTCGACGGCCCCGGGAGCGACGGAAAAACTGTTTTTT. The chain employs TRBV18 and TRBJ1-4, with D uncertain. Germline-derived CDR1 and CDR2 are KGHSH and LQKENI. The CDR3 covers 15 residues. V was trimmed by 6 bases and J by 8 bases, leaving 19 bases between them.

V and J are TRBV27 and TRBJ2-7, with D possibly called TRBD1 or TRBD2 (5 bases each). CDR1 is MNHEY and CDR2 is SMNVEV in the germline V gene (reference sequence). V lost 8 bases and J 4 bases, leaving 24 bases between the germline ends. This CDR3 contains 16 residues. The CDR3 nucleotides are TGTGCCAGCGGTCAACAAACCCGGGACGGTTCTTACGAGCAGTACTTC. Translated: CASGQQTRDGSYEQYF.

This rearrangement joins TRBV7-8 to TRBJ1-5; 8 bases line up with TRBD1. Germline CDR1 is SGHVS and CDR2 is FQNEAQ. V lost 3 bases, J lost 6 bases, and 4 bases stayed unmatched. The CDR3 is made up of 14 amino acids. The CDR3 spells CASSFDRGGQPQHF. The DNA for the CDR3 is TGTGCCAGCAGCTTCGACAGGGGTGGTCAGCCCCAGCATTTT.

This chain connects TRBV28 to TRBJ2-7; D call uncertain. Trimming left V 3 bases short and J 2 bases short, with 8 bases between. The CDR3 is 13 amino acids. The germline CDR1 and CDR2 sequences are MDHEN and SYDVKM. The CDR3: CASSFRTPYEQYF. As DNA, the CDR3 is TGTGCCAGCAGTTTCAGGACCCCCTACGAGCAGTACTTC.

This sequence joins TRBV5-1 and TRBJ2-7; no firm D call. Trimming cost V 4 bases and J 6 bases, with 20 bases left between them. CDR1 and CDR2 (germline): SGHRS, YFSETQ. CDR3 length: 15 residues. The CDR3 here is CASSPRTDMFGEQYF. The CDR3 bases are TGCGCCAGCAGCCCGCGAACAGATATGTTCGGCGAGCAGTACTTC.

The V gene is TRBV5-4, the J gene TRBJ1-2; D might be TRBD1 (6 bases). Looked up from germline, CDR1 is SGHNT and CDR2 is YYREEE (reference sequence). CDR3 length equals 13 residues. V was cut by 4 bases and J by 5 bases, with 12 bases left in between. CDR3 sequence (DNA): TGTGCCAGCAGCCCCGGAACAGGGTATGGCTACACCTTC. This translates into CASSPGTGYGYTF.

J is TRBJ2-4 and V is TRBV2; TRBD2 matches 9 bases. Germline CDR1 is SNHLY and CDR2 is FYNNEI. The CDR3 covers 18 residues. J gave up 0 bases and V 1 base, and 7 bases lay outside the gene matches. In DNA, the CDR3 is TGTGCCAGCAGTGAAGGGACTAGCGCAGTCCTAGCCAAAAACATTCAGTACTTC. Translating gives CASSEGTSAVLAKNIQYF.

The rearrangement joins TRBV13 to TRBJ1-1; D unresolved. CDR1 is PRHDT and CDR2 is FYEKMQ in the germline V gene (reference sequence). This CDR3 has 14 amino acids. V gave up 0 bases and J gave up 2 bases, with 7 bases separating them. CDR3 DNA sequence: TGTGCCAGCAGCTTAGGCGCGGTAAACACTGAAGCTTTCTTT. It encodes CASSLGAVNTEAFF.

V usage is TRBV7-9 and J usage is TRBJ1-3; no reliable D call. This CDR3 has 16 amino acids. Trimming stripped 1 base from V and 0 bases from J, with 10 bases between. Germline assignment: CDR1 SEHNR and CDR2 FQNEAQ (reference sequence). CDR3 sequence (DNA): TGTGCCAGCAGCTTAGTAGCCGGGAACTCTGGAAACACCATATATTTT. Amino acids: CASSLVAGNSGNTIYF.

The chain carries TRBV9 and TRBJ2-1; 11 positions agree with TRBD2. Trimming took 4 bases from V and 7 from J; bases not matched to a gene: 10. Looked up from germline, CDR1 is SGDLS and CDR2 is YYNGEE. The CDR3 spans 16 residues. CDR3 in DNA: TGTGCCAGCAGCCCAGGTAGCGGGAGGGCGGGAAATGAGCAGTTCTTC. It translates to CASSPGSGRAGNEQFF.

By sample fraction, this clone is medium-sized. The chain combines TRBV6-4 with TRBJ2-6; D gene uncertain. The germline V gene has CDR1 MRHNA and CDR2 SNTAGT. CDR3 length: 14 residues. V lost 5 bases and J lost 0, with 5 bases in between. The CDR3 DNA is TGTGCCAGCAGTAAGGACTCTGGGGCCAACGTCCTGACTTTC. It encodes CASSKDSGANVLTF.

CDR3 nucleotide sequence: TGTGCCAGCAGCCAATATGGGGCCACGGAGGTTGAGCAGTTCTTC. Its translation: CASSQYGATEVEQFF. The genes are TRBV4-2 and TRBJ2-1; D tentatively fits TRBD1 or TRBD2 (5 bases each). Germline values: CDR1 LGHNA, CDR2 YNFKEQ. The length of the CDR3 is 15 residues. The V end was cut by 2 bases, the J end by 9 bases, with 17 bases between.

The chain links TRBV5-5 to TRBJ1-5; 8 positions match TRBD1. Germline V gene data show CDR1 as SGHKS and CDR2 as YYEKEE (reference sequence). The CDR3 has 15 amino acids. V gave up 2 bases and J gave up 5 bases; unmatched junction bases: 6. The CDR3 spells CASSFLGQGHQPQHF. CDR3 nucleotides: TGTGCCAGCAGCTTCCTAGGACAGGGTCATCAGCCCCAGCATTTT.

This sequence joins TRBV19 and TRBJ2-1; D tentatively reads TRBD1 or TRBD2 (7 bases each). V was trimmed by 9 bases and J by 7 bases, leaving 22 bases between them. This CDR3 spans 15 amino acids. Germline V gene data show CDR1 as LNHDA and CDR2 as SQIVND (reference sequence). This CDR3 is CASDTGAGVRNEQFF. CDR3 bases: TGTGCCAGCGATACAGGGGCGGGAGTAAGGAATGAGCAGTTCTTC.

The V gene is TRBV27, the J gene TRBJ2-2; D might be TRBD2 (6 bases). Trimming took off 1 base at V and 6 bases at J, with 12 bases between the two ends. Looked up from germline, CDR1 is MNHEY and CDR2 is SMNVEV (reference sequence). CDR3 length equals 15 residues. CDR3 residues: CASSLWTGDPGELFF. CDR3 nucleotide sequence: TGTGCCAGCAGTTTATGGACGGGAGATCCCGGGGAGCTGTTTTTT.

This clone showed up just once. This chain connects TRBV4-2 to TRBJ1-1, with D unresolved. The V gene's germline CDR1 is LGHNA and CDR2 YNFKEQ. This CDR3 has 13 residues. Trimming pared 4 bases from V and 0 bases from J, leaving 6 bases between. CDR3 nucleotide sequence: TGTGCCAGCAGCCCCCACATGAACACTGAAGCTTTCTTT. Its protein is CASSPHMNTEAFF.

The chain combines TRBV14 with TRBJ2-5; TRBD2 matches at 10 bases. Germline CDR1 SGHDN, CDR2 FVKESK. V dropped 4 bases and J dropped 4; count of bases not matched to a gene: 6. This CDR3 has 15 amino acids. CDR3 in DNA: TGTGCCAGCAGCCGGAAACTAGCGGGAATAGAGACCCAGTACTTC. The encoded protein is CASSRKLAGIETQYF.

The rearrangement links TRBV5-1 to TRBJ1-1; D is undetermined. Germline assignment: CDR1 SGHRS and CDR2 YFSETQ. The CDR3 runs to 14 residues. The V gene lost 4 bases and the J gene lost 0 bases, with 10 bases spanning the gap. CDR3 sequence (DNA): TGCGCCAGCAGCCGAGTCGGCGTGAACACTGAAGCTTTCTTT. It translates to CASSRVGVNTEAFF.

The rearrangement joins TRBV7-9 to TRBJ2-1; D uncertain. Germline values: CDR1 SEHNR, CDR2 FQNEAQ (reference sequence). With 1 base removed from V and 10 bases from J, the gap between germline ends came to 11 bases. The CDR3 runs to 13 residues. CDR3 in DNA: TGTGCCAGCAGCTTAGAATGGGCTACGGAGCAGTTCTTC. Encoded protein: CASSLEWATEQFF.

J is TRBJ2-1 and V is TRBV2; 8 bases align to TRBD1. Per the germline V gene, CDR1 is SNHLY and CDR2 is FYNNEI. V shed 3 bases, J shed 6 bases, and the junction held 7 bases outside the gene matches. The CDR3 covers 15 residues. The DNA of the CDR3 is TGTGCCAGCAGTGACTCCTCGACAGGGGCCAATGAGCAGTTCTTC. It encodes CASSDSSTGANEQFF.

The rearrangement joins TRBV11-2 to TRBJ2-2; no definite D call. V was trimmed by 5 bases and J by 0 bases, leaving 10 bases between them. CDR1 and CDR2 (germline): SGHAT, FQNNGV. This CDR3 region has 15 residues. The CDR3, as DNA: TGTGCCAGCAGCCCCGCCACACCGAACACCGGGGAGCTGTTTTTT. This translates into CASSPATPNTGELFF.

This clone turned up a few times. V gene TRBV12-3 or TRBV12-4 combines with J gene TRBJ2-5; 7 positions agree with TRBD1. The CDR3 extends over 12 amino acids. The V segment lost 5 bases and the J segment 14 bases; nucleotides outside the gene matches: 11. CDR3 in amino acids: CASSNPTGLSYF. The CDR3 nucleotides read TGTGCCAGCAGTAACCCGACAGGGTTGTCCTACTTC.